Presented here are 8 T cell receptor beta chains from one specimen sequenced in a study of identical twins. TCRdb fed the 5' RACE reads into MiXCR, producing one record per CDR3 protein. The repertoire holds some 250,000 distinct CDR3 sequences, with over 5.5% as singletons. This sample also appeared in a second study, on T cells expressing NK-cell markers.

Sequencing was done on a sample of CD8+ T cells sorted from blood. Receptor source: a woman under 30 in good health.

In this sample, this clonotype turned up many times. V usage is TRBV6-1 and J usage is TRBJ2-1; no definite D call. The V and J ends lost 8 bases and 0 bases respectively, with 11 bases between them. In germline, CDR1 is MNHNS, CDR2 SASEGT. This CDR3 is 14 amino acids long. As DNA, the CDR3 is TGTGCCAGCGCCGACGAGGCCTCCTACAATGAGCAGTTCTTC. Amino acids: CASADEASYNEQFF.

This clonotype has only a few counts. V is TRBV5-5 and J is TRBJ2-2; D might be TRBD2 (5 bases). Germline V gene data show CDR1 as SGHKS and CDR2 as YYEKEE (reference sequence). This CDR3 contains 14 residues. The V and J ends lost 0 bases and 7 bases respectively, with 10 bases between them. This CDR3 is CASSLVTRVGELFF. For the CDR3, the DNA is TGTGCCAGCAGCTTGGTGACGCGGGTCGGGGAGCTGTTTTTT.

The gene calls are TRBV9 and TRBJ2-5; 7 bases align to TRBD1. Germline V gives CDR1 SGDLS, CDR2 YYNGEE. J was trimmed by 2 bases and V by 3 bases; bases with no gene match: 4. CDR3 length: 14 residues. The DNA for the CDR3 is TGTGCCAGCAGCGCCGGGACAGATCAAGAGACCCAGTACTTC. Residues: CASSAGTDQETQYF.

This chain connects TRBV27 to TRBJ2-3, with 7 bases that match TRBD2. This CDR3 contains 15 residues. The germline CDR1 and CDR2 sequences are MNHEY and SMNVEV (reference sequence). V dropped 5 bases and J dropped 3; count of bases not matched to a gene: 8. The CDR3 is CASSPLQRDTDTQYF. CDR3 bases: TGTGCCAGCAGTCCGCTCCAGCGGGATACAGATACGCAGTATTTT.

The CDR3 region has the DNA TGTGCCAGCAGCTTTAGGACTGAGGGGTACAATGAGCAGTTCTTC. Translation: CASSFRTEGYNEQFF. The J gene is TRBJ2-1, the V gene TRBV11-2; TRBD1 or TRBD2 may be the D gene (5 bases each). The length of the CDR3 is 15 residues. Trimming took off 3 bases at V and 4 bases at J, with 13 bases between the two ends. From germline, CDR1 is SGHAT and CDR2 FQNNGV. Variable domain in full (rest from reference TRBV11-2 and TRBJ2-1): EAGVAQSPRYKIIEKRQSVAFWCNPISGHATLYWYQQILGQGPKLLIQFQNNGVVDDSQLPKDRFSAERLKGVDSTLKIQPAKLEDSAVYLCASSFRTEGYNEQFFGPGTRLTVL.

This clonotype has a count of ten or more. CDR3 region: CATSRDRGQETYNEQFF. Here the CDR3 DNA reads TGTGCCACCAGCAGAGATCGAGGGCAGGAGACTTACAATGAGCAGTTCTTC. The rearrangement joins TRBV15 to TRBJ2-1, with D possibly TRBD2 on 5 matching bases. CDR3 length: 17 amino acids. Germline lookup yields CDR1 LNHNV and CDR2 YYDKDF (reference sequence). The V gene lost 0 bases and the J gene lost 4 bases, with 16 bases spanning the gap.

The chain carries TRBV27 and TRBJ1-2, with no clear D. Trimming left V 9 bases short and J 6 bases short, with 17 bases between. CDR1 and CDR2 from the germline V gene are MNHEY and SMNVEV (reference sequence). The CDR3 extends over 13 amino acids. CDR3 residues: CASGSGLPDGYTF. In DNA form, the CDR3 reads TGTGCCAGTGGCTCCGGGCTCCCCGATGGCTACACCTTC.

This chain joins TRBV27 and TRBJ1-1; 7 bases fit TRBD1. The germline V gene encodes CDR1 MNHEY and CDR2 SMNVEV (reference sequence). Trimming cost V 6 bases and J 1 base; bases outside gene matches: 5. CDR3 length: 14 residues. The CDR3: CASRKTGPNTEAFF. The CDR3 bases are TGTGCCAGCAGGAAGACAGGGCCGAACACTGAAGCTTTCTTT.